The 29 T cell receptor beta chains presented below share a single source sample, sequenced in a study of cytomegalovirus exposure and HLA in healthy donors. The PCR had 60 Vbeta and 13 Jbeta primers. Sequencing was performed with immunoSEQ multiplex PCR; in TCRdb, only in-frame clones are kept and a portion is missing. The sample consists of about 140,000 clones, more than 60% of them appearing once. Input material: PBMCs. These receptors were obtained from a woman between 45 and 65 years old in good health and CMV-seropositive.

This chain joins TRBV9 and TRBJ1-1; D remains ambiguous. The CDR3 is 15 amino acids. Germline V gives CDR1 SGDLS, CDR2 YYNGEE. Trimming removed 5 bases at V and 3 bases at J, with 17 bases between. CDR3 loop: CASSDSTGIDTEAFF. In DNA, the CDR3 is TGTGCCAGCAGTGATTCGACGGGAATCGACACTGAAGCTTTCTTT.

The rearrangement joins TRBV27 to TRBJ1-5; the D gene is possibly TRBD1 (5 bases). Trimming shortened V by 5 bases and J by 2 bases, and 22 bases separated the two germline ends. The CDR3 covers 18 residues. Germline lookup yields CDR1 MNHEY and CDR2 SMNVEV (reference sequence). CDR3 sequence reads: CASSPTGTGGFRNQPQHF. CDR3 bases: TGTGCCAGCAGTCCAACCGGGACGGGGGGGTTCCGCAATCAGCCCCAGCATTTT.

The genes are TRBV5-1 and TRBJ2-1, with D possibly being TRBD1 (6 bases). There are 16 residues in the CDR3. Deletions cut 1 base from V and 5 bases from J, with 16 bases between. Germline-derived CDR1 and CDR2 are SGHRS and YFSETQ. The CDR3 here is CASSLTGPNPNNEQFF. DNA of the CDR3: TGCGCCAGCAGCTTGACAGGGCCCAACCCGAACAATGAGCAGTTCTTC.

The chain employs TRBV27 and TRBJ1-2; the match to TRBD1 covers 9 bases. This CDR3 has 14 amino acids. After removal of 3 bases from V and 4 bases from J, the junction contained 3 bases not matched to a gene. Germline V gene sequence: CDR1 MNHEY, CDR2 SMNVEV (reference sequence). DNA for the CDR3: TGTGCCAGCAGTTTGACAGGGGGGGGCTATGGCTACACCTTC. As protein: CASSLTGGGYGYTF.

In its sample, this clone was seen a few times. The chain employs TRBV4-2 and TRBJ2-2; no clear D gene. The germline V gene encodes CDR1 LGHNA and CDR2 YNFKEQ. The CDR3 consists of 14 residues. The V end lost 0 bases, the J end lost 6 bases, and 8 bases lay between the germline ends. The CDR3 DNA sequence: TGTGCCAGCAGCCAAGAGACTGGGTCCGGGGAGCTGTTTTTT. It encodes CASSQETGSGELFF.

This clone was seen only once. The chain carries TRBV5-3 and TRBJ1-4; 11 nucleotides match TRBD1. TRBV5-3 is labeled an ORF, and its function is uncertain. V was clipped by 4 bases and J by 6 bases; unmatched bases: 5. The CDR3 sequence is 15 residues long. The CDR3, as DNA: TGTGCCAGAAGCCAGAAGGGACAGGGGGATGAAAAACTGTTTTTT. This gives the protein CARSQKGQGDEKLFF.

The chain combines TRBV11-2 with TRBJ2-5, with 12 nucleotides matching TRBD2. In germline, CDR1 is SGHAT, CDR2 FQNNGV. Trimming cost V 1 base and J 5 bases; bases outside gene matches: 11. The CDR3 has 18 amino acids. The chain's CDR3 is CASSLVWASGGAGETQYF. CDR3 in DNA: TGTGCCAGCAGCTTAGTCTGGGCTAGCGGGGGGGCCGGGGAGACCCAGTACTTC.

This clone was counted between two and nine times. CDR3 residues: CASSDFLSNEQFF. The CDR3 nucleotides are TGTGCCAGCAGCGACTTCTTGTCCAATGAGCAGTTCTTC. The V gene is TRBV7-9, the J gene TRBJ2-1; no reliable D call. V lost 5 bases and J 6 bases, leaving 11 bases between the germline ends. The CDR3 loop spans 13 amino acids. Germline CDR1 is SEHNR and CDR2 is FQNEAQ (reference sequence).

The V call is TRBV5-8, the J call TRBJ1-3; tentatively, D is TRBD1 (5 bases). The CDR3 has 16 residues. Looked up from germline, CDR1 is SGHTS and CDR2 is YDEGEE. V lost 3 bases, J lost 1 base, and 14 bases lay in between. CDR3 nucleotides: TGTGCCAGCAGCTCGACAGTGTCCCTATCTGGAAACACCATATATTTT. As protein: CASSSTVSLSGNTIYF.

The count of this clone is one. The chain uses TRBV10-2 and TRBJ2-1; 9 bases are shared with TRBD1. Trimming removed 6 bases from V and 3 bases from J; junction bases left unmatched: 0. The germline V gene has CDR1 WSHSY and CDR2 SAAADI. The CDR3 length is 13 residues. CDR3 residues: CASRDRGYNEQFF. The CDR3 nucleotides read TGCGCCAGCAGGGACAGGGGCTACAATGAGCAGTTCTTC.

V usage is TRBV18 and J usage is TRBJ2-7; D ambiguous. CDR1 and CDR2 from the germline V gene are KGHSH and LQKENI. The CDR3 contains 13 residues. V was trimmed by 1 base and J by 3 bases, leaving 7 bases between them. For the CDR3, the DNA is TGTGCCAGCTCACCACATTTAGACTACGAGCAGTACTTC. This encodes CASSPHLDYEQYF. Variable domain in full (rest from reference TRBV18 and TRBJ2-7): NAGVMQNPRHLVRRRGQEARLRCSPMKGHSHVYWYRQLPEEGLKFMVYLQKENIIDESGMPKERFSAEFPKEGPSILRIQQVVRGDSAAYFCASSPHLDYEQYFGPGTRLTVT.

V and J are TRBV30 and TRBJ1-4, with TRBD1 as a possible D gene (6 bases). CDR3 length: 14 residues. CDR1 GTSNPN and CDR2 SVGIG come from the germline V gene (reference sequence). The ends were cut back, 7 bases at V and 5 bases at J, with 17 bases in the middle. The CDR3 DNA reads TGTGCCTTTCTCGGCCGGGACAACAATGAAAAACTGTTTTTT. It is translated as CAFLGRDNNEKLFF. Looking up the rest from reference TRBV30 and TRBJ1-4 gives the full variable domain: SQTIHQWPATLVQPVGSPLSLECTVEGTSNPNLYWYRQAAGRGLQLLFYSVGIGQISSEVPQNLSASRPQDRQFILSSKKLLLSDSGFYLCAFLGRDNNEKLFFGSGTQLSVL.

This chain joins TRBV7-2 and TRBJ1-3, with D possibly matching TRBD1 (5 bases). The CDR3 is 18 amino acids. V lost 0 bases, J lost 5 bases, and 20 bases lay in between. Germline lookup yields CDR1 SGHTA and CDR2 FQGNSA. CDR3 nucleotides: TGTGCCAGCAGCTTAGCGGGGGGAGGGAATATGGGTAGAAACACCATATATTTT. Translation gives CASSLAGGGNMGRNTIYF.

The chain carries TRBV4-1 and TRBJ2-5; 7 bases align to TRBD2. The CDR3 extends over 20 amino acids. The trim removed 0 bases at V and 0 bases at J, leaving 16 bases unmatched. Germline values: CDR1 MGHRA, CDR2 YSYEKL. This CDR3 reads CASSQDPVRGGVSYQETQYF. The CDR3 nucleotides are TGCGCCAGCAGCCAAGATCCGGTTCGCGGGGGAGTCTCGTACCAAGAGACCCAGTACTTC.

The chain carries TRBV28 and TRBJ2-1; no definite D call. The V gene lost 9 bases and the J gene lost 7 bases, with 10 bases spanning the gap. In germline, CDR1 is MDHEN, CDR2 SYDVKM. The CDR3 is 11 amino acids. The DNA for the CDR3 is TGTGCCAGTCAGAGCGTGAATGAGCAGTTCTTC. Protein: CASQSVNEQFF.

The rearrangement links TRBV7-2 to TRBJ1-3, with D tentatively TRBD1 (5 bases). The germline V gene has CDR1 SGHTA and CDR2 FQGNSA. The CDR3 contains 15 residues. V was trimmed by 4 bases and J by 0 bases, leaving 10 bases between them. CDR3 in DNA: TGTGCCAGCAGCTCGGACACCTACTCTGGAAACACCATATATTTT. As protein: CASSSDTYSGNTIYF. Supplemented by reference TRBV7-2 and TRBJ1-3, the full variable domain reads GAGVSQSPSNKVTEKGKDVELRCDPISGHTALYWYRQSLGQGLEFLIYFQGNSAPDKSGLPSDRFSAERTGGSVSTLTIQRTQQEDSAVYLCASSSDTYSGNTIYFGEGSWLTVV.

V is TRBV10-3 and J is TRBJ1-2, with TRBD1 identical over 8 bases. This CDR3 has 13 amino acids. V was clipped by 9 bases and J by 2 bases; unmatched bases: 5. Germline V gene lookup returns CDR1 ENHRY and CDR2 SYGVKD. The chain's CDR3 is CAIDRGLNYGYTF. In DNA form, the CDR3 reads TGTGCCATTGACAGGGGCCTAAACTATGGCTACACCTTC.

This clone was found once. This rearrangement joins TRBV5-6 to TRBJ2-7; D may be TRBD1 (6 bases). V was pared by 4 bases and J by 2 bases, with 13 bases between. Germline values: CDR1 SGHDT, CDR2 YYEEEE. The CDR3 has 14 amino acids. CDR3 protein: CASSTRDNAYEQYF. The CDR3 DNA is TGTGCCAGCAGCACCCGGGACAACGCCTACGAGCAGTACTTC.

The chain combines TRBV6-1 with TRBJ2-1, with TRBD1 matching 8 bases. The CDR3 extends over 17 amino acids. V dropped 4 bases and J dropped 0; count of bases not matched to a gene: 8. Germline CDR1 and CDR2: MNHNS and SASEGT. CDR3 sequence reads: CASSGRQGLYSYNEQFF. In nucleotides, the CDR3 is TGTGCCAGCAGTGGCCGACAGGGGCTTTACTCCTACAATGAGCAGTTCTTC.

This clone occurred a few times. This chain links TRBV18 with TRBJ2-5; 7 bases agree with TRBD1. The germline V gene encodes CDR1 KGHSH and CDR2 LQKENI. The V segment lost 6 bases and the J segment 4 bases; nucleotides outside the gene matches: 2. This CDR3 spans 12 amino acids. The CDR3 DNA sequence: TGTGCCAGCTCGGCAGGGGGAGAGACCCAGTACTTC. This translates into CASSAGGETQYF. The whole variable domain, remainder taken from reference TRBV18 and TRBJ2-5, is NAGVMQNPRHLVRRRGQEARLRCSPMKGHSHVYWYRQLPEEGLKFMVYLQKENIIDESGMPKERFSAEFPKEGPSILRIQQVVRGDSAAYFCASSAGGETQYFGPGTRLLVL.

This chain uses TRBV29-1 with TRBJ1-2; 8 bases line up with TRBD1. V trimming: 6 bases; J trimming: 1 base; junction bases outside the gene matches: 7. Germline assignment: CDR1 SQVTM and CDR2 ANQGSEA. This CDR3 is built from 14 residues. The CDR3 reads CSVGQGPNNYGYTF. The CDR3 nucleotides read TGCAGCGTCGGACAGGGTCCCAATAACTATGGCTACACCTTC.

The CDR3 protein is CASSYLTEAFF. The CDR3 region has the DNA TGTGCCAGCAGTTATCTAACTGAAGCTTTCTTT. J is TRBJ1-1 and V is TRBV6-6; D is undetermined. The CDR3 runs to 11 residues. Germline V lookup: CDR1 MNHNY, CDR2 SVGAGI (reference sequence). With 3 bases removed from V and 5 bases from J, the gap between germline ends came to 4 bases.

The chain couples TRBV7-2 to TRBJ2-1, with TRBD2 matching over 9 bases. CDR1 and CDR2 (germline): SGHTA, FQGNSA. V shed 6 bases and J 10 bases; nucleotides not matched to a gene: 7. This CDR3 comprises 13 residues. CDR3 DNA: TGTGCCAGCAGGGTAGCGGGGGAGAACGAGCAGTTCTTC. Translation gives CASRVAGENEQFF.

The CDR3 loop is CASSYIGGEDTQYF. The CDR3 DNA reads TGTGCCAGCAGTTACATCGGGGGGGAGGATACGCAGTATTTT. This rearrangement joins TRBV6-5 to TRBJ2-3; 8 positions agree with TRBD2. Germline V lookup: CDR1 MNHEY, CDR2 SVGAGI. V lost 2 bases to trimming and J lost 6 bases; unmatched junction nucleotides: 4. The CDR3 spans 14 residues.

The chain couples TRBV4-2 to TRBJ2-7, with a tentative D call TRBD1 (6 bases). V was cut by 4 bases and J by 1 base, with 14 bases left in between. The CDR3 loop spans 15 amino acids. Germline CDR1 is LGHNA and CDR2 is YNFKEQ. In nucleotides, the CDR3 is TGTGCCAGCAGCCCCGTGGGGGCTCAGTCCTACGAGCAGTACTTC. Amino acid sequence: CASSPVGAQSYEQYF.

The chain couples TRBV7-3 to TRBJ2-5; D unclear. This CDR3 comprises 13 residues. Germline V CDR1 and CDR2: SGHTA, FQGTGA. V shed 4 bases and J shed 5 bases, with 11 bases lying between them. The CDR3, as DNA: TGTGCCAGCAGCTCGGATCCCAGGGAGACCCAGTACTTC. This gives the protein CASSSDPRETQYF. Combining the CDR3 with reference TRBV7-3 and TRBJ2-5 gives the whole variable domain GAGVSQTPSNKVTEKGKYVELRCDPISGHTALYWYRQSLGQGPEFLIYFQGTGAADDSGLPNDRFFAVRPEGSVSTLKIQRTERGDSAVYLCASSSDPRETQYFGPGTRLLVL.

To note about this clone: The same CDR3 can be traced to other DNA sequences in this sample. The V gene is TRBV18, the J gene TRBJ1-1; TRBD1 matches at 10 bases. J was trimmed by 3 bases and V by 2 bases; bases with no gene match: 3. The germline V gene has CDR1 KGHSH and CDR2 LQKENI. This CDR3 is built from 15 residues. The CDR3 loop reads CASSPSGTGDTEAFF. Here the CDR3 DNA reads TGTGCCAGCTCACCATCCGGGACAGGGGACACTGAAGCTTTCTTT.

The chain links TRBV19 to TRBJ2-3, with 8 bases identical to TRBD2. This CDR3 is 15 amino acids long. Trimming cost V 6 bases and J 1 base; bases outside gene matches: 6. The V gene's germline CDR1 is LNHDA and CDR2 SQIVND (reference sequence). CDR3 DNA sequence: TGTGCCAGTAGATCTAAAGCGGGGGGCACAGATACGCAGTATTTT. It codes for CASRSKAGGTDTQYF.

The chain employs TRBV27 and TRBJ1-2; weak D call: TRBD1 (6 bases). This CDR3 comprises 11 residues. The germline V and J ends were trimmed by 6 bases and 8 bases, with 10 bases remaining between them. Germline V gives CDR1 MNHEY, CDR2 SMNVEV (reference sequence). The CDR3 DNA follows: TGTGCCAGCAGGAACAGGGAGGGCTACACCTTC. It is translated as CASRNREGYTF.